This TCR beta chain was observed in a study of blood T cell repertoires in COVID-19. Whole-study context: The United States, Italy and Spain were the sources of the acute and convalescent COVID-19 samples.

This clone was seen once. Sequencing used immunoSEQ multiplex PCR; TCRdb keeps in-frame clones, though not all of them. Of more than 300,000 clones in the sample, 92% were seen once. V lost 2 bases to trimming and J lost 8 bases, with 21 bases between them. Looked up from germline, CDR1 is SGHVS and CDR2 is FQNEAQ. The CDR3 runs 16 residues. Donors in Cohort 3 who had recovered were those with two negative PCRs, healthcare professional clearance, or resolution of their symptoms. The genes are TRBV7-8 and TRBJ1-2, with D perhaps TRBD1 (6 bases). The sequenced sample consisted of PBMCs or T cells enriched from blood (not recorded which). The sequence came from a woman in her 30s who had recovered from COVID-19. DNA for the CDR3: TGTGCCAGCAGCTTAATCCCCCGGACAGACCTTTTGGGCTACACCTTC. This encodes CASSLIPRTDLLGYTF.